The 19 T cell receptor beta chains below come from one sample, sequenced in a study of blood T cells in healthy people across ages. A second about 6 to 12 cycle PCR used barcoded and J-beta primers. Using its own MiXCR run on the 5' RACE reads, TCRdb lists one record per CDR3 protein. The table records fewer than 650,000 distinct CDR3 sequences, over 25% of them present only once. These same data were also listed under a study on T cells of mothers and their children.

Specimen: blood. These receptors all come from a boy between 2 and 15 years old in good health.

This clonotype occurred a few times. The chain uses TRBV6-2 or TRBV6-3 and TRBJ2-7; weak D call: TRBD1 (6 bases). Germline loops: CDR1 MNHEY, CDR2 SVGEGT. The CDR3 contains 14 residues. With 4 bases removed from V and 3 bases from J, the gap between germline ends came to 13 bases. The CDR3 DNA is TGTGCCAGCAGTTCTACGGGACATCTCTACGAGCAGTACTTC. This sequence encodes CASSSTGHLYEQYF.

The rearrangement links TRBV7-2 to TRBJ2-5; D might be TRBD1 (5 bases). The J call is doubtful: the DNA matches TRBJ2-7 better. This CDR3 spans 15 amino acids. From germline, CDR1 is SGHTA and CDR2 FQGNSA. The CDR3 nucleotides read TGTGCCAGCAGCTTAGCGGGGCTAGGGACCTACGAGCAGTACTTC. This encodes CASSLAGLGTYEQYF.

The rearrangement links TRBV14 to TRBJ2-7; possibly TRBD2 for D (5 bases). Germline assignment: CDR1 SGHDN and CDR2 FVKESK. The V gene lost 6 bases and the J gene lost 2 bases, with 11 bases spanning the gap. CDR3 length: 13 amino acids. CDR3 sequence (DNA): TGTGCCAGCAGACAAAGCGGAGCCTACGAGCAGTACTTC. Protein product: CASRQSGAYEQYF.

This clonotype was picked up a small number of times. The CDR3 loop reads CASSPWTSGGDTQYF. The CDR3 DNA follows: TGTGCCAGCAGCCCTTGGACTAGCGGAGGGGATACGCAGTATTTT. The chain recombines TRBV9 with TRBJ2-3, with 10 positions matching TRBD2. Trimming took 4 bases from V and 6 from J; bases not matched to a gene: 8. This CDR3 is built from 15 residues. Germline-derived CDR1 and CDR2 are SGDLS and YYNGEE.

The rearrangement links TRBV29-1 to TRBJ2-7, with D possibly matching TRBD2 (7 bases). Trimming took off 2 bases at V and 8 bases at J, with 13 bases between the two ends. Germline values: CDR1 SQVTM, CDR2 ANQGSEA. The CDR3 has 12 residues. Here the CDR3 DNA reads TGCAGCGTTGAAACGGGGGGCAACAAGCAGTACTTC. Its protein is CSVETGGNKQYF.

This clonotype was seen ten or more times. The CDR3 DNA sequence: TGTGCCATCAGCAGACGAGAGATGGACAATGAGCAGTTCTTC. It is translated as CAISRREMDNEQFF. The chain employs TRBV10-3 and TRBJ2-1; D call uncertain. The CDR3 has 14 amino acids. Deletions cut 6 bases from V and 5 bases from J, with 14 bases between. In germline, CDR1 is ENHRY, CDR2 SYGVKD.

V and J are TRBV20-1 and TRBJ1-4, with 8 bases fitting TRBD1. Losses at the gene ends were 0 bases for V and 8 bases for J; bases not matched to a gene: 8. The length of the CDR3 is 15 residues. From germline, CDR1 is DFQATT and CDR2 SNEGSKA (reference sequence). The CDR3 here is CSARDSGTGGEKLFF. The CDR3 DNA is TGCAGTGCTAGAGATTCCGGGACAGGAGGGGAAAAACTGTTTTTT.

The chain is built from TRBV7-2 and TRBJ2-7; 14 bases line up with TRBD2. CDR1 and CDR2 from the germline V gene are SGHTA and FQGNSA. Germline trimming cut 6 bases from V and 5 bases from J; bases unmatched to any gene: 6. This CDR3 region has 15 residues. As DNA, the CDR3 is TGTGCCAGCAGTTCCCCGGGACTAGCGGGAGACGAGCAGTACTTC. Translated: CASSSPGLAGDEQYF.

The V and J genes are TRBV10-3 and TRBJ2-2; 7 nucleotides line up with TRBD1. Germline-derived CDR1 and CDR2 are ENHRY and SYGVKD. Losses at the gene ends were 0 bases for V and 3 bases for J; bases not matched to a gene: 7. This CDR3 spans 17 amino acids. In nucleotides, the CDR3 is TGTGCCATCAGTGAGTCGAGCCAGGGGGTCGACACCGGGGAGCTGTTTTTT. It codes for CAISESSQGVDTGELFF.

A note on this clonotype: At one end, the junction sequence differs from germline, possibly due to a read error. DNA for the CDR3: TGCGCCAGCAGCACCGGGACTAGCGGGAGAGTTGGTTCCTACGAGCAGTACTTC. It translates to CASSTGTSGRVGSYEQYF. This rearrangement joins TRBV11-2 to TRBJ2-7; 14 nucleotides match TRBD2. This CDR3 has 18 amino acids. The germline gives CDR1 SGHAT, CDR2 FQNNGV. The variable domain in full, with the rest retrieved from reference TRBV11-2 and TRBJ2-7, is EAGVAQSPRYKIIEKRQSVAFWCNPISGHATLYWYQQILGQGPKLLIQFQNNGVVDDSQLPKDRFSAERLKGVDSTLKIQPAKLEDSAVYLCASSTGTSGRVGSYEQYFGPGTRLTVT.

The chain joins TRBV6-5 to TRBJ2-5, with D perhaps matching TRBD2 (6 bases). CDR1 is MNHEY and CDR2 is SVGAGI in the germline V gene. The CDR3 length is 14 residues. V shed 5 bases and J shed 9 bases, with 19 bases lying between them. This CDR3 is CASSLSSPREAQYF. The DNA for the CDR3 is TGTGCCAGCAGTCTCAGTAGTCCCAGGGAGGCCCAGTACTTC.

In this sample, this clonotype turned up a few times. The rearrangement links TRBV7-9 to TRBJ2-1, with 9 nucleotides matching TRBD2. V lost 1 base, J lost 1 base, and 11 bases stayed unmatched. The V gene's germline CDR1 is SEHNR and CDR2 FQNEAQ (reference sequence). The CDR3 covers 19 residues. The CDR3 nucleotides are TGTGCCAGCAGCTTAGTGGGCGGGAGGGCACGGAGTTCCTACAATGAGCAGTTCTTC. Its translation is CASSLVGGRARSSYNEQFF.

The chain joins TRBV9 to TRBJ2-2, with D tentatively TRBD2 (6 bases). V lost 4 bases and J 0 bases, leaving 22 bases between the germline ends. Germline CDR1 and CDR2: SGDLS and YYNGEE. This CDR3 is built from 19 residues. Here the CDR3 DNA reads TGTGCCAGCAGCCCCAAATGGTGGGCGGGACTGGCGAACACCGGGGAGCTGTTTTTT. It is translated as CASSPKWWAGLANTGELFF. The full variable domain, completed using reference TRBV9 and TRBJ2-2, is DSGVTQTPKHLITATGQRVTLRCSPRSGDLSVYWYQQSLDQGLQFLIQYYNGEERAKGNILERFSAQQFPDLHSELNLSSLELGDSALYFCASSPKWWAGLANTGELFFGEGSRLTVL.

V usage is TRBV2 and J usage is TRBJ2-7; 9 bases align to TRBD1. The CDR3 contains 15 residues. V trimming: 8 bases; J trimming: 3 bases; junction bases outside the gene matches: 11. Germline CDR1 SNHLY, CDR2 FYNNEI. This CDR3 is CASSNPGQGVYEQYF. For the CDR3, the DNA is TGTGCCAGCTCTAACCCGGGACAGGGAGTCTACGAGCAGTACTTC.

The sample holds one count of this clonotype. This rearrangement joins TRBV29-1 to TRBJ2-3, with TRBD1 identical over 12 bases. Per germline, CDR1 SQVTM and CDR2 ANQGSEA. V lost 3 bases, J lost 4 bases, and 14 bases stayed unmatched. The CDR3 covers 18 residues. In DNA, the CDR3 is TGCAGCGTTGAGGATCAGCTCGAGGGACAGGGGGCCCCAGATACGCAGTATTTT. It translates to CSVEDQLEGQGAPDTQYF.

The chain carries TRBV7-9 and TRBJ1-5, with 7 bases aligning to TRBD1. Germline lookup yields CDR1 SEHNR and CDR2 FQNEAQ (reference sequence). With 4 bases clipped from V and 0 bases from J, the junction kept 3 bases outside the gene matches. This CDR3 is 15 amino acids long. CDR3 nucleotide sequence: TGTGCCAGCAGCTCGACAGGGAATAGCAATCAGCCCCAGCATTTT. Translated, it gives CASSSTGNSNQPQHF.

This chain uses TRBV2 with TRBJ2-5, with 8 bases matching TRBD1. The J call is uncertain, as TRBJ2-7 better fits the DNA end. There are 18 residues in the CDR3. Germline CDR1 and CDR2: SNHLY and FYNNEI. The DNA of the CDR3 is TGTGCCAGCAGGCCTCGGACAGGGATTCCCCTGGTTCGTTACGAGCAGTACTTC. Its translation is CASRPRTGIPLVRYEQYF.

This clonotype was seen a few times. The chain uses TRBV14 and TRBJ2-2; D gene ambiguous. Germline V lookup: CDR1 SGHDN, CDR2 FVKESK. The CDR3 loop spans 14 amino acids. V lost 1 base and J 1 base, leaving 4 bases between the germline ends. CDR3 amino acids: CASSQAVNTGELFF. CDR3 nucleotide sequence: TGTGCCAGCAGCCAAGCTGTGAACACCGGGGAGCTGTTTTTT. The whole variable domain, filled in from reference TRBV14 and TRBJ2-2, reads EAGVTQFPSHSVIEKGQTVTLRCDPISGHDNLYWYRRVMGKEIKFLLHFVKESKQDESGMPNNRFLAERTGGTYSTLKVQPAELEDSGVYFCASSQAVNTGELFFGEGSRLTVL.

This clonotype was counted between two and nine times. The J gene is TRBJ2-7, the V gene TRBV7-9, with unresolved D. Germline V gene lookup returns CDR1 SEHNR and CDR2 FQNEAQ (reference sequence). V was trimmed by 5 bases and J by 4 bases, leaving 9 bases between them. The CDR3 is made up of 12 amino acids. In nucleotides, the CDR3 is TGTGCCAGCAGCACACAGAGGTACGAGCAGTACTTC. It codes for CASSTQRYEQYF.